The source of this TCR beta chain is a study of response to subunit inactivated influenza vaccine. Study conclusions and caveats: Authors suggested each seasonal influenza vaccination recruits few new T cells.

This clonotype was seen more than once but under ten times. Its antigen is not known. The V gene lost 3 bases and the J gene lost 1 base, with 10 bases spanning the gap. CDR3 length equals 15 residues. TCRdb called the RT-PCR reads again in MiXCR, with one record for every CDR3 protein. There are around 500,000 distinct CDR3 sequences in the sample; around 9.9% occur only once, and approximately 12% lies in the top ten. Specimen: PBMCs from blood, collected 40 to 50 days after vaccination. This sequence joins TRBV12-3 or TRBV12-4 and TRBJ2-1; D might be TRBD2 (6 bases). The clonotype comes from a man between 45 and 60 years old who received an inactivated influenza vaccine. CDR3 residues: CASSLRRESYNEQFF. The CDR3 DNA follows: TGTGCCAGCAGTTTGAGGAGGGAGTCCTACAATGAGCAGTTCTTC.